This TCR beta chain was documented in a study of T cell repertoires in ileal Crohn's disease. The CDR3 sequence is 16 residues long. V dropped 4 bases and J dropped 5; count of bases not matched to a gene: 11. The V gene's germline CDR1 is SGHTA and CDR2 FQGNSA. The method was immunoSEQ multiplex PCR; TCRdb's version includes in-frame clones alone and lacks a portion of them. The sample comprises 15,000 to 20,000 clones, 90% to 95% of which are singletons, and approximately 3% rests with the top ten. The TCR comes from an adult with Crohn's disease. The rearrangement joins TRBV7-2 to TRBJ2-5; 9 bases match TRBD2. Sample: ileal tissue. CDR3 nucleotides: TGTGCCAGCAGCTACCGAGGGATAGCGGGGGCTGAGACCCAGTACTTC. Protein: CASSYRGIAGAETQYF.